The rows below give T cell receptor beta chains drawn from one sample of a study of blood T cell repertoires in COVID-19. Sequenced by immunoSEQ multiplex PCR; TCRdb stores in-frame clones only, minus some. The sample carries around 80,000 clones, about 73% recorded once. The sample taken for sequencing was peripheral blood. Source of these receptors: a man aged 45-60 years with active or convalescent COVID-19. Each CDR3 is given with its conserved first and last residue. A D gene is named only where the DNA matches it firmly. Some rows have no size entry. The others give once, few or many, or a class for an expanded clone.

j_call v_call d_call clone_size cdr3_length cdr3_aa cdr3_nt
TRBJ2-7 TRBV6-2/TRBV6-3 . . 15 CASSDGQGLSYEQYF TGTGCCAGCAGTGATGGACAGGGACTATCCTACGAGCAGTACTTC
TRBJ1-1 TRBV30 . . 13 CAWSKGGGLEAFF TGTGCCTGGAGTAAGGGGGGGGGTCTTGAAGCTTTCTTT
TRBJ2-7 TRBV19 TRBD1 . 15 CATSRDRGLSGEQYF TGTGCCACCTCACGGGACAGGGGGCTATCTGGCGAGCAGTACTTC
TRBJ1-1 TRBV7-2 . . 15 CASSLVSRANTEAFF TGTGCCAGCAGCTTAGTTTCGCGGGCGAACACTGAAGCTTTCTTT
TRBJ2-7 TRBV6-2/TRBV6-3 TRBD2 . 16 CASSSHTSGGAHEQYF TGTGCCAGCAGTTCTCACACTAGCGGGGGGGCCCACGAGCAGTACTTC
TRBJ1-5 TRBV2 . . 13 CASSGSDNQPQHF TGTGCCAGCAGTGGTAGTGACAATCAGCCCCAGCATTTT
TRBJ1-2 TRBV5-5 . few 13 CASSLEQLRGYTF TGTGCCAGCAGCTTGGAACAGCTAAGGGGCTACACCTTC
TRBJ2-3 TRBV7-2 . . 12 CASSPYRDTQYF TGTGCCAGCAGCCCCTATAGAGATACGCAGTATTTT
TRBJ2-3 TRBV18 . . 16 CASSEVPGVKADTQYF TGTGCCAGCTCCGAGGTTCCCGGAGTCAAGGCAGATACGCAGTATTTT
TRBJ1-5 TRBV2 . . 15 CASSGGGGSNQPQHF TGTGCCAGCAGTGGGGGAGGGGGAAGCAATCAGCCCCAGCATTTT
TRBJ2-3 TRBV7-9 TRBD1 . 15 CASRRDRGFTDTQYF TGTGCCAGCAGAAGGGACAGGGGATTCACAGATACGCAGTATTTT
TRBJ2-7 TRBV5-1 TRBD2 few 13 CASSRSGGNEQYF TGCGCCAGCAGCCGTAGCGGGGGAAACGAGCAGTACTTC
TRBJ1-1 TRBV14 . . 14 CASSPSGLNTEAFF TGTGCCAGCAGTCCCTCAGGGCTGAACACTGAAGCTTTCTTT
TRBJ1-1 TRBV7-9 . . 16 CASSPSGPGMNTEAFF TGTGCCAGCAGCCCCTCCGGTCCAGGTATGAACACTGAAGCTTTCTTT
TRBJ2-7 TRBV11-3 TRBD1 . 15 CASSQGQGRLYEQYF TGTGCCAGCAGTCAGGGACAGGGAAGACTCTACGAGCAGTACTTC
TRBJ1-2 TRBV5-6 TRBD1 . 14 CASSWGQFNYGYTF TGTGCCAGCAGCTGGGGACAGTTTAACTATGGCTACACCTTC
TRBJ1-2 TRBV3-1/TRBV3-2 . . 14 CASSHGGLVYGYTF TGTGCCAGCAGCCACGGGGGTCTTGTCTATGGCTACACCTTC
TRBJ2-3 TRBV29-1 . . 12 CSAQVGSDTQYF TGCAGCGCTCAGGTGGGTTCAGATACGCAGTATTTT
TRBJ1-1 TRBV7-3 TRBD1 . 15 CASSPGDRGGTEAFF TGTGCCAGCAGCCCCGGGGACAGGGGTGGAACTGAAGCTTTCTTT
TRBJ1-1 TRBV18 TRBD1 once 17 CASSPPTGGYVNTEAFF TGTGCCAGCTCACCCCCGACAGGGGGTTATGTGAACACTGAAGCTTTCTTT
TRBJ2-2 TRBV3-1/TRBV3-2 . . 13 CASGLINTGELFF TGTGCGTCGGGACTGATTAACACCGGGGAGCTGTTTTTT
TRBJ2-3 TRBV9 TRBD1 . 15 CASSDRDRGRDTQYF TGTGCCAGCAGCGACCGGGACAGGGGGCGAGATACGCAGTATTTT
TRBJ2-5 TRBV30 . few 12 CAWMGREKTQYF TGTGCCTGGATGGGGAGAGAGAAGACCCAGTACTTC
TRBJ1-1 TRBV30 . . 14 CAWSAVNRNTEAFF TGTGCCTGGAGTGCCGTGAATAGAAACACTGAAGCTTTCTTT
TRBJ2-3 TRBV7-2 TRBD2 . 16 CASSLGLAGPTDTQYF TGTGCCAGCAGCTTAGGCCTAGCGGGGCCCACAGATACGCAGTATTTT
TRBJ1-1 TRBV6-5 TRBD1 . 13 CASSYTTGAEGIF TGTGCCAGCAGTTACACTACAGGGGCTGAGGGGATCTTT
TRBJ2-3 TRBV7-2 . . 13 CASSQTPGDTQYF TGTGCCAGCAGTCAAACCCCGGGAGATACGCAGTATTTT
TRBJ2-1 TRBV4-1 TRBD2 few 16 CASSQPLAGGYNEQFF TGCGCCAGCAGCCAACCACTAGCGGGGGGGTACAATGAGCAGTTCTTC
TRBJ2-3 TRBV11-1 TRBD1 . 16 CASSTRDRGRTDTQYF TGTGCCAGCAGCACTAGGGACAGGGGCCGCACAGATACGCAGTATTTT
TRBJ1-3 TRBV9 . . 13 CASSQGQRNTIYF TGTGCCAGCAGCCAGGGGCAGAGAAACACCATATATTTT
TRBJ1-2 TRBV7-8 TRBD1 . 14 CASSSNTGGYGYTF TGTGCCAGCAGCTCCAATACAGGGGGCTATGGCTACACCTTC
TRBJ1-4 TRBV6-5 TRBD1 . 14 CASSSTGGNEKLFF TGTGCCAGCAGTTCTACAGGGGGTAATGAAAAACTGTTTTTT
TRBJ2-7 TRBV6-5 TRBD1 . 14 CASSPGQGGYEQYF TGTGCCAGCAGTCCCGGACAGGGGGGATACGAGCAGTACTTC
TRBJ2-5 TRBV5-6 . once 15 CASSFVGTSQETQYF TGTGCCAGCAGCTTCGTCGGGACTTCACAAGAGACCCAGTACTTC
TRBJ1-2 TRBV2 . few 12 CASARVNYGYTF TGTGCCAGCGCCCGGGTTAACTATGGCTACACCTTC
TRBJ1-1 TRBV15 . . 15 CATSRDRGENTEAFF TGTGCCACCAGCAGAGATCGGGGGGAGAACACTGAAGCTTTCTTT
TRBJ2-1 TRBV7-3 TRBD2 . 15 CASSLRGLAGAPSFF TGTGCCAGCAGCTTAAGGGGTTTAGCGGGGGCCCCTTCGTTCTTC
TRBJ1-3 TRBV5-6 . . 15 CASSRGGMGGNTIYF TGTGCCAGCAGCCGAGGGGGAATGGGTGGAAACACCATATATTTT
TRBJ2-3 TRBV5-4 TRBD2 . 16 CASSPEGTSGGDTQYF TGTGCCAGCAGCCCAGAAGGGACTAGCGGGGGGGATACGCAGTATTTT
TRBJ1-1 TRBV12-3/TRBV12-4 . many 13 CATSRGANTEAFF TGTGCCACCTCCAGGGGCGCGAACACTGAAGCTTTCTTT
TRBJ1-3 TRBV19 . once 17 CASSPRPGAHSGNTIYF TGTGCCAGTAGTCCGAGGCCAGGGGCACACTCTGGAAACACCATATATTTT
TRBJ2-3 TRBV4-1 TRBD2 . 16 CASSQGSSGSTDTQYF TGCGCCAGCAGCCAAGGAAGTAGCGGGAGCACAGATACGCAGTATTTT
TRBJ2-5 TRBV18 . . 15 CASSPQTGNQETQYF TGTGCCAGCTCACCACAGACAGGAAATCAAGAGACCCAGTACTTC
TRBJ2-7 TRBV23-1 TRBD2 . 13 CASSQGSGSEQYF TGCGCCAGCAGTCAGGGTAGCGGGAGCGAGCAGTACTTC